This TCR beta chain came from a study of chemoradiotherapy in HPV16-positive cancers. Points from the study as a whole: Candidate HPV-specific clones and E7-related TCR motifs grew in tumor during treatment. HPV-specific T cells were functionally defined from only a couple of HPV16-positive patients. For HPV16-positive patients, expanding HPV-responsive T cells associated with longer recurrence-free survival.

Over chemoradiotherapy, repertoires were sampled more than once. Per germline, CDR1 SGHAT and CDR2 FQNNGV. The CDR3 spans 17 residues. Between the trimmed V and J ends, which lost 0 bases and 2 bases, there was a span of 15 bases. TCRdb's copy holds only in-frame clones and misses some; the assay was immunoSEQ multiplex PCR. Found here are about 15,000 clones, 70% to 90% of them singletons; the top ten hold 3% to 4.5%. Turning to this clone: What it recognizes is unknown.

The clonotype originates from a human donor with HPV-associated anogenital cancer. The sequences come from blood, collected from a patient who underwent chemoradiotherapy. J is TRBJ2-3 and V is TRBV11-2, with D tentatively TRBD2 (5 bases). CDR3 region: CASSLDAASQFTDTQYF. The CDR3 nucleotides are TGTGCCAGCAGCTTAGATGCGGCTAGCCAATTCACAGATACGCAGTATTTT. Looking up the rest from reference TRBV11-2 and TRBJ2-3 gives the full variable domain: EAGVAQSPRYKIIEKRQSVAFWCNPISGHATLYWYQQILGQGPKLLIQFQNNGVVDDSQLPKDRFSAERLKGVDSTLKIQPAKLEDSAVYLCASSLDAASQFTDTQYFGPGTRLTVL.